Sequencing of this T cell receptor (beta chain) was carried out in a study of blood T cell repertoires in COVID-19. Study information: Samples of COVID-19 (acute and convalescent) were obtained from the United States, Italy and Spain. T cells, B-cell-depleted T cells, or PBMCs supplied cDNA or gDNA.

Trimming at V came to 4 bases and at J to 0 bases, leaving 4 bases not matched to a gene. Germline-derived CDR1 and CDR2 are SGHRS and YFSETQ. This CDR3 contains 14 residues. Turning to this clone: The same CDR3 also results from other DNA sequences found in this sample.

Original data processing: Scientists estimated how many nucleated cells there were by amplifying reference gene primers. The repertoire was sequenced with immunoSEQ multiplex PCR; TCRdb's copy has only in-frame clones and lacks some. The V and J calls and clone size were taken over from that table, and D and trimming were inferred from the DNA. The sample has about 170,000 clones; about nine tenths are singletons. The rearrangement joins TRBV5-1 to TRBJ2-7; 7 positions match TRBD1. Material: peripheral blood. This TCR derives from a man between 70 and 80 years old with acute or convalescent COVID-19. CDR3 bases: TGCGCCAGCAGCCGGACAGGAGACTCCTACGAGCAGTACTTC. It is translated as CASSRTGDSYEQYF. Complete variable domain (other parts from reference TRBV5-1 and TRBJ2-7): KAGVTQTPRYLIKTRGQQVTLSCSPISGHRSVSWYQQTPGQGLQFLFEYFSETQRNKGNFPGRFSGRQFSNSRSEMNVSTLELGDSALYLCASSRTGDSYEQYFGPGTRLTVT.